Listed below are T cell receptor beta chains from one sample, sequenced in a study of long-term antiretroviral therapy in people with HIV. Libraries were prepared by immunoSEQ multiplex PCR; TCRdb keeps only in-frame clonotypes and omits some of them. The sample records 35,000 or so clones, 80% to 90% being singletons. Material: unsorted PBMCs, obtained 2.2 years after starting antiretroviral therapy. The receptor source for this set is a man aged 18 to 29 with HIV. Both conserved end residues are part of each CDR3. Each record gives: J gene, D gene, V gene, CDR3 DNA, CDR3 protein. A D gene is named only where the DNA matches it firmly.

j_call: TRBJ1-5
d_call: -
v_call: TRBV6-6
cdr3_nt: TGTGCCAGCAGTGGGGAGTATAGCAATCAGCCCCAGCATTTT
cdr3_aa: CASSGEYSNQPQHF

j_call: TRBJ2-5
d_call: -
v_call: TRBV5-1
cdr3_nt: TGCGCCAGCAGCCCAACCCCGACTGGGGTCCAAGAGACCCAGTACTTC
cdr3_aa: CASSPTPTGVQETQYF

j_call: TRBJ2-7
d_call: TRBD1
v_call: TRBV11-3
cdr3_nt: TGTGCCAGCAGCAGTGGACAGGGCCTGAAGAACGAGCAGTACTTC
cdr3_aa: CASSSGQGLKNEQYF

j_call: TRBJ1-2
d_call: -
v_call: TRBV28
cdr3_nt: TGTGCCAGCAGGAGACTCACAGGGCTCAACTATGGCTACACCTTC
cdr3_aa: CASRRLTGLNYGYTF

j_call: TRBJ1-4
d_call: -
v_call: TRBV7-2
cdr3_nt: TGTGCCAGCAGCGGCGGGCACCCGGGGGAAAAACTGTTTTTT
cdr3_aa: CASSGGHPGEKLFF

j_call: TRBJ1-4
d_call: -
v_call: TRBV6-1
cdr3_nt: TGTGCCAGCAGTAATACAGGGTCAACTAATGAAAAACTGTTTTTT
cdr3_aa: CASSNTGSTNEKLFF

j_call: TRBJ2-1
d_call: TRBD2
v_call: TRBV6-5
cdr3_nt: TGTGCCAGCAGTCCGACTAGCGGGGGGCGCAATGAGCAGTTCTTC
cdr3_aa: CASSPTSGGRNEQFF

j_call: TRBJ2-5
d_call: -
v_call: TRBV6-6
cdr3_nt: TGTGCCAGCAGGAGGGGCAGGAAAGAGACCCAGTACTTC
cdr3_aa: CASRRGRKETQYF

j_call: TRBJ1-1
d_call: -
v_call: TRBV27
cdr3_nt: TGTGCCAGCAGTTTATCCCCCTATGAGGGAAGCACTGAAGCTTTCTTT
cdr3_aa: CASSLSPYEGSTEAFF

j_call: TRBJ2-7
d_call: TRBD1
v_call: TRBV7-2
cdr3_nt: TGTGCCAGCAGCTTAGCTGCAGGGGGCTGGTACGAGCAGTACTTC
cdr3_aa: CASSLAAGGWYEQYF

j_call: TRBJ2-7
d_call: TRBD1
v_call: TRBV5-1
cdr3_nt: TGCGCCAGCAGTCCTACAGGGGGCTACGAGCAGTACTTC
cdr3_aa: CASSPTGGYEQYF

j_call: TRBJ2-2
d_call: -
v_call: TRBV5-4
cdr3_nt: TGTGCCAGCAGCTCACAGGGTGCGGGGGAGCTGTTTTTT
cdr3_aa: CASSSQGAGELFF

j_call: TRBJ1-1
d_call: -
v_call: TRBV19
cdr3_nt: TGTGCCACCCGTGGGGGGGCTGAACCTTTCTTT
cdr3_aa: CATRGGAEPFF

j_call: TRBJ2-1
d_call: TRBD1
v_call: TRBV18
cdr3_nt: TGTGCCAGCTCACCGGGACAGGTGAGCTCCTACAATGAGCAGTTCTTC
cdr3_aa: CASSPGQVSSYNEQFF

j_call: TRBJ1-1
d_call: TRBD1
v_call: TRBV11-2
cdr3_nt: TGTGCCAGCAGCGAGGACGGGACAGGGGGCGATCAAGGAGCTTTCTTT
cdr3_aa: CASSEDGTGGDQGAFF

j_call: TRBJ1-2
d_call: TRBD1
v_call: TRBV28
cdr3_nt: TGTGCCAGCAGTTCCCACCCAGGGGGCGCGAGGGGCTACACCTTC
cdr3_aa: CASSSHPGGARGYTF

j_call: TRBJ2-7
d_call: TRBD2
v_call: TRBV11-2
cdr3_nt: TGTGCCAGCAGCCAAGGGACTAGCGGCTACGAGCAGTACTTC
cdr3_aa: CASSQGTSGYEQYF